Described below is a single T cell receptor (beta chain) sequence and its context. This sample was taken from a study of somatic mutations in cytotoxic T cells in rheumatoid arthritis. At the level of the study: At nearly 100% purity, some V beta antibody-stained T-cell populations were flow-sorted, and these included V beta1+ cells that were sequenced for TCRB.

The ends lost 3 bases at V and 0 bases at J; junction bases unmatched: 5. CDR1 KGHSH and CDR2 LQKENI come from the germline V gene. The CDR3 length is 15 residues. Clones were read by immunoSEQ multiplex PCR, and TCRdb kept only the in-frame ones, dropping some. In the table there are tens of thousands of clones, roughly 80% of which are singletons. This chain links TRBV18 with TRBJ2-7; 7 bases map to TRBD1. The sample comprised CD8+ T cells sorted from blood. The clonotype was recovered from an adult with rheumatoid arthritis. The CDR3 DNA sequence: TGTGCCAGCTCACCGACAGGGAAGAGCTCCTACGAGCAGTACTTC. It is translated as CASSPTGKSSYEQYF. Full variable domain (outside the CDR3, taken from reference TRBV18 and TRBJ2-7): NAGVMQNPRHLVRRRGQEARLRCSPMKGHSHVYWYRQLPEEGLKFMVYLQKENIIDESGMPKERFSAEFPKEGPSILRIQQVVRGDSAAYFCASSPTGKSSYEQYFGPGTRLTVT.